A selection of T cell receptor beta chains follows, all from one sample in a study of regulatory T cells in long-lasting Graves disease. MiXCR was run by TCRdb on the multiplex PCR reads, yielding one entry per CDR3 protein. The sample has about 660,000 distinct CDR3 sequences; roughly 30% are singletons. The starting material was peripheral blood mononuclear cells (PBMCs), obtained when the disease was refractory, from a patient treated with antithyroid drugs. Every receptor here comes from a female donor with Graves disease. Each CDR3 is given with its conserved first and last residue. D genes are given only for firm matches. Rows give clone size only sometimes, using once, few, many, or a class for an expanded clone.

size: many; D: TRBD1; J: TRBJ2-7; V: TRBV7-9; DNA: TGTGCCAGCAGCCCCGGGACAGGGGGGGAGAACGAGCAGTACTTC; CDR3: CASSPGTGGENEQYF
size: few; D: -; J: TRBJ2-2; V: TRBV5-1; DNA: TGCGCCAGCAGCCCCGGAGGGGCACCCGGGGAGCTGTTTTTT; CDR3: CASSPGGAPGELFF
size: -; D: -; J: TRBJ2-2; V: TRBV5-1; DNA: TGCGCCAGCAGCTTGAGGTTTCAGGCGAACACCGGGGAGCTGTTTTTT; CDR3: CASSLRFQANTGELFF
size: -; D: -; J: TRBJ1-2; V: TRBV20-1; DNA: TGCAGTGCTAGAGATCCAGGGAAGGTCTATGGCTACACCTTC; CDR3: CSARDPGKVYGYTF
size: few; D: TRBD2; J: TRBJ2-5; V: TRBV30; DNA: TGTGCCTGGAGTGTACGACCGCGGGGGTCGGAGACCCAGTACTTC; CDR3: CAWSVRPRGSETQYF
size: -; D: TRBD2; J: TRBJ2-7; V: TRBV7-2; DNA: TGTGCCAGCAGCTACGGACTAGCGGGAGGGCCTCGGGAGCAGTACTTC; CDR3: CASSYGLAGGPREQYF
size: once; D: TRBD1; J: TRBJ1-2; V: TRBV6-1; DNA: TGTGCCAGCAGTGCGACAGGGGTGGGAGGCCACACCTTC; CDR3: CASSATGVGGHTF
size: few; D: -; J: TRBJ1-1; V: TRBV5-1; DNA: TGCGCCAGCAGCTTGACAGGTTTACCACCTCCTTTCTTT; CDR3: CASSLTGLPPPFF
size: once; D: TRBD1; J: TRBJ2-5; V: TRBV7-3; DNA: TGTGCCAGCAGCCACCCTCGAGGTCGACAGGGGCAAGAGACCCAGTACTTC; CDR3: CASSHPRGRQGQETQYF
size: few; D: TRBD1; J: TRBJ1-6; V: TRBV27; DNA: TGTGCCAGCAGTTTCACGACAGGGGGCGGCTATAATTCACCCCCCCACTTT; CDR3: CASSFTTGGGYNSPPHF
size: -; D: -; J: TRBJ1-2; V: TRBV30; DNA: TGTGCCTGGAGTGCGTCAGACTATGGCTACACCTTC; CDR3: CAWSASDYGYTF
size: few; D: -; J: TRBJ1-5; V: TRBV6-5; DNA: TGTGCCAGCAGTTACAAGGGTGCCTTGGGGCCCCAGCATTTT; CDR3: CASSYKGALGPQHF
size: -; D: -; J: TRBJ1-1; V: TRBV7-2; DNA: TGTGCCAGCAGGGCTAACCCAGGCATGAACACTGAAGCTTTCTTT; CDR3: CASRANPGMNTEAFF
size: few; D: -; J: TRBJ1-1; V: TRBV6-1; DNA: TGTGCCAGCAGTGTGAGCCGCTATAATGAAGCTTTCTTT; CDR3: CASSVSRYNEAFF
size: -; D: TRBD1; J: TRBJ1-2; V: TRBV2; DNA: TGTGCCAGCAGTCCACTGACAGGGCTTGACTATGGCTACACCTTC; CDR3: CASSPLTGLDYGYTF
size: few; D: TRBD1; J: TRBJ2-5; V: TRBV20-1; DNA: TGCAGTGCTAGAGATGACAGGGTGGGAGAGACCCAGTACTTC; CDR3: CSARDDRVGETQYF
size: many; D: -; J: TRBJ2-5; V: TRBV6-1; DNA: TGTGCCAGCAGTGGGGTCCGGACACACCAAGAGACCCAGTACTTC; CDR3: CASSGVRTHQETQYF
size: few; D: TRBD1; J: TRBJ1-1; V: TRBV7-8; DNA: TGTGCCAGCAGCCTAGACAGGGTTAAGGGAGCTTTCTTT; CDR3: CASSLDRVKGAFF
size: few; D: -; J: TRBJ1-1; V: TRBV7-2; DNA: TGTGCCAGCAGCTTTAAACGGGGGTTCACTGAAGCTTTCTTT; CDR3: CASSFKRGFTEAFF
size: few; D: TRBD2; J: TRBJ2-2; V: TRBV2; DNA: TGTGCCAGCAGTGTGGAGGCTAGCGGGAGGCTTAACACCGGGGAGCTGTTTTTT; CDR3: CASSVEASGRLNTGELFF
size: -; D: -; J: TRBJ1-2; V: TRBV29-1; DNA: TGCAGCGTCGATGATGAGATGTTGAGGGGCGGCTACACCTTC; CDR3: CSVDDEMLRGGYTF
size: -; D: TRBD1; J: TRBJ1-5; V: TRBV10-3; DNA: TGTGCCATCAGTCCCGGGACAGGGGGTATAGGCAATCAGCCCCAGCATTTT; CDR3: CAISPGTGGIGNQPQHF
size: few; D: -; J: TRBJ2-2; V: TRBV29-1; DNA: TGCAGCGTTGAGGGTTCCACATACACCGGGGAGCTGTTTTTT; CDR3: CSVEGSTYTGELFF
size: few; D: TRBD1; J: TRBJ2-5; V: TRBV14; DNA: TGTGCCAGCAGCCCCTTGGGACAGGGGGGTGAGGAGACCCAGTACTTC; CDR3: CASSPLGQGGEETQYF
size: -; D: -; J: TRBJ2-2; V: TRBV12-3/TRBV12-4; DNA: TGTGCCAGCGCCCCAGAAAACACCGGGGAGCTGTTTTTT; CDR3: CASAPENTGELFF
size: -; D: TRBD1; J: TRBJ1-4; V: TRBV19; DNA: TGTGCCAGTAGTATCATGGGGGGACAGAATGAAAAACTGTTTTTT; CDR3: CASSIMGGQNEKLFF
size: -; D: TRBD1; J: TRBJ1-5; V: TRBV6-1; DNA: TGTGCCAGCAGTCCCCGGACAGGGCTCAATCAGCCCCAGCATTTT; CDR3: CASSPRTGLNQPQHF
size: -; D: TRBD2; J: TRBJ2-7; V: TRBV2; DNA: TGTGCCAGCAGCCGGGACTACCTCTACGAGCAGTACTTC; CDR3: CASSRDYLYEQYF
size: once; D: TRBD1; J: TRBJ1-1; V: TRBV7-2; DNA: TGTGCCAGCAGCTTGGGCGTAGGGACAGGGGGCTTAGGCACTGAAGCTTTCTTT; CDR3: CASSLGVGTGGLGTEAFF
size: -; D: TRBD1; J: TRBJ1-1; V: TRBV5-1; DNA: TGCGCCAGCAGCCTGGATGGACAGGACATGAACACTGAAGCTTTCTTT; CDR3: CASSLDGQDMNTEAFF
size: few; D: -; J: TRBJ2-2; V: TRBV7-3; DNA: TGTGCCAGCAATCTAGCACCAAACACCGGGGAGCTGTTTTTT; CDR3: CASNLAPNTGELFF
size: -; D: TRBD1; J: TRBJ1-1; V: TRBV19; DNA: TGTGCCAGTAGTATAAGCGGTACAGGGGGCGATGGGGCTTTCTTT; CDR3: CASSISGTGGDGAFF
size: few; D: TRBD2; J: TRBJ2-3; V: TRBV7-2; DNA: TGTGCCAGCAGCTCCCGGACTAGCGGGATTAGCACAGATACGCAGTATTTT; CDR3: CASSSRTSGISTDTQYF
size: -; D: TRBD2; J: TRBJ2-2; V: TRBV29-1; DNA: TGCAGCGTTTCCCCCGGACTAGCGGGAAACACCGGGGAGCTGTTTTTT; CDR3: CSVSPGLAGNTGELFF
size: many; D: -; J: TRBJ2-7; V: TRBV12-3/TRBV12-4; DNA: TGTGCCAGCAGTTTAGCCGTGTACGAGCAGTACTTC; CDR3: CASSLAVYEQYF
size: -; D: TRBD1; J: TRBJ2-2; V: TRBV6-1; DNA: TGTGCCAGCAGCTATGACAGGGATGTTATCGGGGAGCTGTTTTTT; CDR3: CASSYDRDVIGELFF
size: -; D: -; J: TRBJ1-4; V: TRBV7-2; DNA: TGTGCCAGCAGCTTCGTTTCGATTGGTGAAAAACTGTTTTTT; CDR3: CASSFVSIGEKLFF
size: few; D: TRBD1; J: TRBJ2-7; V: TRBV18; DNA: TGTGCCAGCTCAAATCGACAGGGGGTCCACGAGCAGTACTTC; CDR3: CASSNRQGVHEQYF
size: -; D: TRBD1; J: TRBJ2-2; V: TRBV11-2; DNA: TGTGCCAGCAGCTCACAGGGGACCGCGAACACCGGAGAGCTGTTTTTT; CDR3: CASSSQGTANTGELFF
size: -; D: TRBD1; J: TRBJ2-7; V: TRBV30; DNA: TGTGCCTGGAGTGACAGGGGATTCCACGAGCAGTACTTC; CDR3: CAWSDRGFHEQYF
size: -; D: -; J: TRBJ2-7; V: TRBV27; DNA: TGTGCCAGCTGGTCCGGGTCCTACCCCTACGAGCAGTACTTC; CDR3: CASWSGSYPYEQYF
size: few; D: -; J: TRBJ1-1; V: TRBV20-1; DNA: TGCAGTGCCGAAGGCCAAGGTTCAGGGACCACTGAAGCTTTCTTT; CDR3: CSAEGQGSGTTEAFF
size: -; D: TRBD1; J: TRBJ1-4; V: TRBV27; DNA: TGTGCCAGCAGTACCCTCAGGGGGCGTCTTGAAAAACTGTTTTTT; CDR3: CASSTLRGRLEKLFF
size: few; D: -; J: TRBJ1-6; V: TRBV20-1; DNA: TGCAGTGCTAGAGAGGAAGGGGCAGGGAAGCTAAATTCACCCCTCCACTTT; CDR3: CSAREEGAGKLNSPLHF
size: few; D: -; J: TRBJ2-6; V: TRBV12-3/TRBV12-4; DNA: TGTGCCAGCAGTTTGGGGGTTGCTGGGGCCAACGTCCTGACTTTC; CDR3: CASSLGVAGANVLTF
size: many; D: -; J: TRBJ1-5; V: TRBV10-3; DNA: TGTGCCATCAGTGACTCAAGGGGGAATAGCAATCAGCCCCAGCATTTT; CDR3: CAISDSRGNSNQPQHF
size: many; D: -; J: TRBJ2-5; V: TRBV20-1; DNA: TGCAGTGCTTACGACTCCGCCCGACAAGAGACCCAGTACTTC; CDR3: CSAYDSARQETQYF
size: -; D: TRBD2; J: TRBJ2-5; V: TRBV20-1; DNA: TGCAGTGCCGGAAGGGGAGTGCGTGCGGGAGGTGGAGAGACCCAGTACTTC; CDR3: CSAGRGVRAGGGETQYF
size: -; D: -; J: TRBJ1-3; V: TRBV3-1; DNA: TGTGCCAGCAGCCAAGACCCAGCTGGAAACACCATATATTTT; CDR3: CASSQDPAGNTIYF
size: many; D: TRBD1; J: TRBJ1-4; V: TRBV6-1; DNA: TGTGCCAGCAGTGAATTCGGACAGGGTGCAACTAATGAAAAACTGTTTTTT; CDR3: CASSEFGQGATNEKLFF
size: -; D: -; J: TRBJ2-6; V: TRBV6-1; DNA: TGTGCCAGCAGCCAGGGATCCTCTGGGGCCAACGTCCTGACTTTC; CDR3: CASSQGSSGANVLTF
size: once; D: -; J: TRBJ1-3; V: TRBV3-1; DNA: TGTGCCAGCAGCCTTCTAGGCGTCCACTCTGGAAACACCATATATTTT; CDR3: CASSLLGVHSGNTIYF
size: -; D: -; J: TRBJ2-1; V: TRBV7-9; DNA: TGTGCCAGCAGCCCCGGAGGGGGAGAGCCCTACAATGAGCAGTTCTTC; CDR3: CASSPGGGEPYNEQFF
size: -; D: -; J: TRBJ1-2; V: TRBV3-1; DNA: TGTGCCAGCAGCCCACAGGCACGCTGGGGCTACACCTTC; CDR3: CASSPQARWGYTF
size: -; D: -; J: TRBJ1-5; V: TRBV6-1; DNA: TGTGCCAGCACCCAGGGTGGTTCGGCTCAGCCCCAGCATTTT; CDR3: CASTQGGSAQPQHF